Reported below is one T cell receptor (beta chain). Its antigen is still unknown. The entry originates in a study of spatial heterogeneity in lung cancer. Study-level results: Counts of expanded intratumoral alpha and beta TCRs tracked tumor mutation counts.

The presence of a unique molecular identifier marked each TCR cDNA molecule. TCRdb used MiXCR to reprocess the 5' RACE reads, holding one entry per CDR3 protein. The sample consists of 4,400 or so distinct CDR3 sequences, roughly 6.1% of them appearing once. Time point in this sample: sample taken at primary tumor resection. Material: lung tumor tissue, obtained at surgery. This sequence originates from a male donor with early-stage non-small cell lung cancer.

The CDR3 here is CASSESWDRGRVNTEAFF. The DNA for the CDR3 is TGTGCCAGCAGTGAATCCTGGGACAGGGGCCGTGTGAACACTGAAGCTTTCTTT. The chain joins TRBV6-1 to TRBJ1-1; 10 bases align to TRBD1. The germline gives CDR1 MNHNS, CDR2 SASEGT. The CDR3 runs to 18 residues. V shed 2 bases, J shed 0 bases, and the junction held 9 bases outside the gene matches.